The sequence of this TCR beta chain was determined in a study of Ad26.COV2.S vaccination and SARS-CoV-2 variants. Assay: immunoSEQ multiplex PCR; the TCRdb copy retains only in-frame clones and omits some. This sample has roughly 400,000 clones, with about 90% found just once. The study's findings and limits: In TCR breadth and depth analyses, total T cell responses may have been underestimated.

Treatment specified: some 20 received Ad26.COV2.S at low or high dose, single or two shots; several received placebo; per-sample allocation not given. On day 63 after the first injection, vaccine and placebo recipients gave samples. Germline V gene data show CDR1 as LGHDT and CDR2 as YNNKEL (reference sequence). Trimming stripped 3 bases from V and 12 bases from J, with 12 bases between. The CDR3 totals 12 residues. This clone was observed once. Its target is unknown. V gene TRBV3-1 (or the pseudogene TRBV3-2) combines with J gene TRBJ1-5; the D is unclear. The TCR comes from a person between 18 and 60 years old who received the Ad26.COV2.S COVID-19 vaccine or a placebo. The sample was peripheral blood, taken in a trial of Ad26.COV2.S vaccine versus placebo. CDR3 sequence: CASSQGGEVQHF. DNA of the CDR3: TGTGCCAGCAGCCAGGGCGGGGAAGTCCAGCATTTT.